Listed below are T cell receptor beta chains from one sample, sequenced in a study of T cells after yellow fever vaccination. TCRdb reanalysed the 5' RACE reads using MiXCR and keeps one entry per CDR3 protein. The table has roughly 330,000 distinct CDR3 sequences, 3% to 4.5% seen once; the top ten hold 20% to 30%. Material: PBMCs, obtained 5 days after the yellow fever booster vaccination. The receptors come from a man aged 18 to 29 who received the YFV17D yellow fever vaccine. Both conserved end residues are part of each CDR3. Each record gives: V gene, J gene, clone size, D gene, CDR3 protein, CDR3 DNA. A D gene is named only where the DNA matches it firmly. Not all rows give a size; the values are once, few, many and, for expanded clones, a class.

TRBV6-2/TRBV6-3,TRBJ1-2,.,.,CASSPDPTDGYTF,TGTGCCAGCAGCCCGGACCCTACGGATGGCTACACCTTC
TRBV7-2,TRBJ2-7,many,.,CASSITRGEQYF,TGTGCCAGCAGCATCACTAGAGGCGAGCAGTACTTC
TRBV5-6,TRBJ2-5,.,.,CASSLEPRETQYF,TGTGCCAGCAGCTTGGAACCACGAGAGACCCAGTACTTC
TRBV5-1,TRBJ1-1,many,TRBD1,CASSPFPGTDNTEAFF,TGCGCCAGCAGCCCCTTCCCCGGGACAGACAACACTGAAGCTTTCTTT
TRBV29-1,TRBJ2-3,few,TRBD2,CSVAGRVYTQYF,TGCAGCGTTGCAGGGAGGGTTTATACGCAGTATTTT
TRBV4-3,TRBJ1-6,.,.,CASSQDGVGSPLHF,TGCGCCAGCAGCCAAGACGGCGTGGGTTCACCCCTCCACTTT
TRBV7-2,TRBJ1-1,.,.,CASSSAGLHTEAFF,TGTGCCAGCAGCTCGGCCGGGCTTCACACTGAAGCTTTCTTT
TRBV6-2/TRBV6-3,TRBJ1-6,.,.,CASSTLWDSPLHF,TGTGCCAGCAGCACACTTTGGGATTCACCCCTCCACTTT
TRBV9,TRBJ2-7,few,TRBD1,CASSPGTGWYEQYF,TGTGCCAGCAGCCCCGGGACAGGGTGGTACGAGCAGTACTTC
TRBV25-1,TRBJ2-5,many,.,CASSGAGKETQYF,TGTGCCAGCAGCGGGGCAGGGAAAGAGACCCAGTACTTC
TRBV11-2,TRBJ2-2,few,.,CASSPDYSPAGELFF,TGTGCCAGCAGCCCCGACTATTCTCCGGCCGGGGAGCTGTTTTTT
TRBV5-1,TRBJ1-1,few,.,CASSGYRDTEAFF,TGCGCCAGCAGCGGCTACAGGGACACTGAAGCTTTCTTT